Presented here are 13 T cell receptor beta chains from one specimen sequenced in a study of blood T cell repertoires in COVID-19. TCRdb keeps only in-frame clones here, not all; method: immunoSEQ multiplex PCR. The data hold fewer than 250,000 clones, with more than 70% observed a single time. Input material: peripheral blood. The origin of the receptors is a woman in her 50s with acute or convalescent COVID-19.

The V and J genes are TRBV12-3 or TRBV12-4 and TRBJ1-1, with D hard to call. The CDR3 runs 12 residues. The V end lost 1 base, the J end lost 7 bases, and 7 bases lay between the germline ends. CDR3 in DNA: TGTGCCAGCAGTTTAGTGGGCAGTGAAGCTTTCTTT. Translated: CASSLVGSEAFF.

As concerns this clone: Other DNA sequences from this sample encode an identical CDR3 as well. J is TRBJ1-2 and V is TRBV19; tentatively, D is TRBD1 (5 bases). The V end was cut by 3 bases, the J end by 1 base, with 9 bases between. CDR1 LNHDA and CDR2 SQIVND come from the germline V gene (reference sequence). The CDR3 extends over 14 amino acids. CDR3 residues: CASSILQGNYGYTF. The CDR3 bases are TGTGCCAGTAGTATCTTGCAGGGTAACTATGGCTACACCTTC.

This chain uses TRBV7-3 with TRBJ2-3, with TRBD1 as a possible D gene (5 bases). Germline loops: CDR1 SGHTA, CDR2 FQGTGA. Trimming stripped 5 bases from V and 1 base from J, with 16 bases between. The CDR3 has 16 residues. DNA for the CDR3: TGTGCCAGCAGCAAAAGGGGCTTCATTGGCACAGATACGCAGTATTTT. Protein product: CASSKRGFIGTDTQYF.

The genes are TRBV7-2 and TRBJ2-2; 7 bases line up with TRBD2. Germline V gene sequence: CDR1 SGHTA, CDR2 FQGNSA. V trimming: 1 base; J trimming: 6 bases; junction bases outside the gene matches: 8. The CDR3 consists of 16 residues. CDR3 DNA sequence: TGTGCCAGCAGCTTAGAAGGTGCCGGGGGGTCCGGGGAGCTGTTTTTT. This gives the protein CASSLEGAGGSGELFF. Drawing the rest from reference TRBV7-2 and TRBJ2-2, the complete variable domain is GAGVSQSPSNKVTEKGKDVELRCDPISGHTALYWYRQSLGQGLEFLIYFQGNSAPDKSGLPSDRFSAERTGGSVSTLTIQRTQQEDSAVYLCASSLEGAGGSGELFFGEGSRLTVL.

The chain links TRBV29-1 to TRBJ2-7; possible D gene TRBD2, 6 bases. Germline V gene lookup returns CDR1 SQVTM and CDR2 ANQGSEA. V was cut by 4 bases and J by 2 bases, with 9 bases left in between. The CDR3 length is 12 residues. The CDR3: CSVVRETYEQYF. Written as DNA, the CDR3 is TGCAGCGTTGTTCGGGAGACCTACGAGCAGTACTTC.

Only a few counts were recorded for this clone. The chain carries TRBV2 and TRBJ1-5, with TRBD1 matching 7 bases. With V trimmed by 3 bases and J by 5 bases, 1 base remained unmatched. This CDR3 contains 13 residues. CDR1 and CDR2 (germline): SNHLY, FYNNEI. CDR3 residues: CASSDRGDQPQHF. Written as DNA, the CDR3 is TGTGCCAGCAGTGACAGGGGGGATCAGCCCCAGCATTTT.

This chain joins TRBV19 and TRBJ1-4; maybe TRBD1 (5 bases). The V gene lost 8 bases and the J gene lost 5 bases, with 21 bases spanning the gap. Germline V gene sequence: CDR1 LNHDA, CDR2 SQIVND (reference sequence). This CDR3 is 16 amino acids long. The CDR3 spells CASHPDGGRRNEKLFF. The CDR3 bases are TGTGCCAGTCACCCTGACGGGGGACGGAGGAATGAAAAACTGTTTTTT.

V gene TRBV7-2 combines with J gene TRBJ1-6; 8 bases are shared with TRBD1. The CDR3 length is 16 residues. The germline V gene has CDR1 SGHTA and CDR2 FQGNSA. V lost 4 bases and J lost 5; bases outside the gene matches: 7. As DNA, the CDR3 is TGTGCCAGCAGCTACCTTGGACAGGGAAATAATTCACCCCTCCACTTT. Translating gives CASSYLGQGNNSPLHF. Full variable domain (rest looked up from reference TRBV7-2 and TRBJ1-6): GAGVSQSPSNKVTEKGKDVELRCDPISGHTALYWYRQSLGQGLEFLIYFQGNSAPDKSGLPSDRFSAERTGGSVSTLTIQRTQQEDSAVYLCASSYLGQGNNSPLHFGNGTRLTVT.

This clone was counted a few times. This chain joins TRBV30 and TRBJ2-7; 7 bases line up with TRBD2. Germline loops: CDR1 GTSNPN, CDR2 SVGIG (reference sequence). The CDR3 contains 15 residues. V lost 0 bases and J lost 0; bases outside the gene matches: 5. The CDR3 region has the DNA TGTGCCTGGAGTGTCGGAGCGGGGAGCTCCTACGAGCAGTACTTC. As protein: CAWSVGAGSSYEQYF.

This chain links TRBV7-2 with TRBJ1-1; D call uncertain. Trimming stripped 2 bases from V and 0 bases from J, with 16 bases between. CDR3 length: 17 amino acids. CDR1 and CDR2 (germline): SGHTA, FQGNSA. The CDR3 nucleotides read TGTGCCAGCAGCTTAAGCAACCTCGGAGGATTGAACACTGAAGCTTTCTTT. Translation: CASSLSNLGGLNTEAFF.

The chain carries TRBV12-3 or TRBV12-4 and TRBJ2-7, with TRBD1 as a possible D gene (5 bases). V was trimmed by 5 bases and J by 6 bases, leaving 14 bases between them. The CDR3 extends over 13 amino acids. The CDR3 region is CASSTTQGGEQYF. The CDR3 region has the DNA TGTGCCAGCAGTACAACGCAGGGTGGCGAGCAGTACTTC.

The V gene is TRBV20-1, the J gene TRBJ2-3; 9 positions match TRBD2. The CDR3 covers 15 residues. Trimming cost V 3 bases and J 3 bases; bases outside gene matches: 7. Germline V gene sequence: CDR1 DFQATT, CDR2 SNEGSKA (reference sequence). The CDR3 region is CSASFPGLATDTQYF. CDR3 in DNA: TGCAGTGCTAGTTTCCCGGGACTAGCTACAGATACGCAGTATTTT.

The chain joins TRBV30 to TRBJ2-1; 10 bases are a match to TRBD2. The J segment lost 12 bases and the V segment lost 3 bases, leaving 8 bases of the junction unmatched. The CDR3 is 13 amino acids. Germline assignment: CDR1 GTSNPN and CDR2 SVGIG (reference sequence). CDR3 sequence reads: CAWSGTSVLWQFF. CDR3 nucleotides: TGTGCCTGGAGCGGGACTAGCGTACTATGGCAGTTCTTC.